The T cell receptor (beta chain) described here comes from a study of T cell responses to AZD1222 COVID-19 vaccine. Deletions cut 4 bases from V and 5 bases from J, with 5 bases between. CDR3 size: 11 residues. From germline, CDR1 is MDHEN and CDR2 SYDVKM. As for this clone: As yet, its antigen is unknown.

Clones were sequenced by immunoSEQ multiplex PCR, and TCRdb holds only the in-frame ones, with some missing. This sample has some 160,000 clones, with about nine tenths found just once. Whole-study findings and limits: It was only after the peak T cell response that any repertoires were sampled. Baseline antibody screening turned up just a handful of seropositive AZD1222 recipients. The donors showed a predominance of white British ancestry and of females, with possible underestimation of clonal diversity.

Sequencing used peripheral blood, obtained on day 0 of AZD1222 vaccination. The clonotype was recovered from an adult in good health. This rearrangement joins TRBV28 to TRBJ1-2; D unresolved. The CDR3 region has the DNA TGTGCCAGCAGTTCACAATATGGCTACACCTTC. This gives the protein CASSSQYGYTF.